The T cell receptor beta chain under discussion was sequenced for a study of T cell responses to AZD1222 COVID-19 vaccine. Data came from immunoSEQ multiplex PCR; TCRdb stores just in-frame clones and leaves some out. The sample has over 100,000 clones; 90% are singletons. The V gene lost 6 bases and the J gene lost 2 bases, with 25 bases spanning the gap. CDR1 is MGHDK, CDR2 SYGVNS, per germline. CDR3 length: 18 residues. This clonotype was sampled from an adult in good health. This chain connects TRBV25-1 to TRBJ2-5, with D perhaps assigned TRBD1 or TRBD2 (5 bases each). The input for sequencing was peripheral blood, taken on day 0 of AZD1222 vaccination. The CDR3 region has the DNA TGTGCCAGCAGCGGCGGGCAGGGAAAGTCAAGCCCACAAGAGACCCAGTACTTC. This sequence encodes CASSGGQGKSSPQETQYF.